This is a list of T cell receptor beta chains from one sample in a study of shared clonotypes between healthy human individuals. Assay: immunoSEQ multiplex PCR; the TCRdb copy retains only in-frame clones and omits some. The sample lists almost 750,000 clones; 55% to 80% were seen once. The sample taken for sequencing was memory CD4+ T cells sorted from blood. The receptors derive from a woman aged 25 to 39 in good health. Both conserved end residues are part of each CDR3. The D gene is left open where the match is weak. A row's size may be missing; if present it is once, few, many or a size class.

clone_size: once
v_call: TRBV29-1
j_call: TRBJ1-1
d_call: .
cdr3_aa: CSVDRQGNTEAFF
cdr3_nt: TGCAGCGTTGATCGTCAGGGGAACACTGAAGCTTTCTTT

clone_size: once
v_call: TRBV19
j_call: TRBJ1-5
d_call: .
cdr3_aa: CASSMQHSSQPQHF
cdr3_nt: TGTGCCAGTAGTATGCAGCATAGCTCTCAGCCCCAGCATTTT

clone_size: .
v_call: TRBV6-6
j_call: TRBJ2-2
d_call: .
cdr3_aa: CASALGYGELFF
cdr3_nt: TGTGCCAGCGCCCTCGGTTACGGGGAGCTGTTTTTT

clone_size: .
v_call: TRBV27
j_call: TRBJ2-1
d_call: TRBD2
cdr3_aa: CASSPRTSGVYNEQFF
cdr3_nt: TGTGCCAGCAGTCCCCGGACTAGCGGGGTCTACAATGAGCAGTTCTTC

clone_size: .
v_call: TRBV27
j_call: TRBJ2-3
d_call: .
cdr3_aa: CASRRQTTSTDTQYF
cdr3_nt: TGTGCCAGCCGTAGACAGACAACTTCCACAGATACGCAGTATTTT

clone_size: .
v_call: TRBV5-4
j_call: TRBJ2-1
d_call: .
cdr3_aa: CASSQEVRTSYNEQFF
cdr3_nt: TGTGCCAGCAGCCAAGAGGTGCGGACATCCTACAATGAGCAGTTCTTC

clone_size: .
v_call: TRBV5-1
j_call: TRBJ2-1
d_call: .
cdr3_aa: CASSLAPGSSYNEQFF
cdr3_nt: TGCGCCAGCAGCTTGGCCCCCGGGAGCTCCTACAATGAGCAGTTCTTC

clone_size: .
v_call: TRBV7-9
j_call: TRBJ1-2
d_call: TRBD1
cdr3_aa: CASSAQQGFYGYTF
cdr3_nt: TGTGCCAGCAGCGCACAACAGGGGTTTTATGGCTACACCTTC

clone_size: .
v_call: TRBV6-1
j_call: TRBJ2-2
d_call: .
cdr3_aa: CASSGIRNTGELFF
cdr3_nt: TGTGCCAGCAGTGGGATCCGAAACACCGGGGAGCTGTTTTTT

clone_size: .
v_call: TRBV6-5
j_call: TRBJ1-5
d_call: .
cdr3_aa: CATSGEATNQPQHF
cdr3_nt: TGTGCCACCTCTGGCGAGGCCACGAATCAGCCCCAGCATTTT

clone_size: .
v_call: TRBV23-1
j_call: TRBJ1-2
d_call: .
cdr3_aa: CASSRGGGIYTF
cdr3_nt: TGCGCCAGCAGTCGAGGTGGTGGGATCTACACCTTC

clone_size: few
v_call: TRBV11-2
j_call: TRBJ1-2
d_call: .
cdr3_aa: CASSLTRGSSGYTF
cdr3_nt: TGTGCCAGCAGCTTAACCAGGGGTTCATCTGGCTACACCTTC

clone_size: few
v_call: TRBV14
j_call: TRBJ1-5
d_call: .
cdr3_aa: CASSQDAVRQHF
cdr3_nt: TGTGCCAGCAGCCAAGATGCGGTGAGGCAGCATTTT

clone_size: .
v_call: TRBV5-1
j_call: TRBJ1-4
d_call: TRBD1
cdr3_aa: CASSLGDRDREKLFF
cdr3_nt: TGCGCCAGCAGCTTGGGGGACAGGGACCGTGAAAAACTGTTTTTT

clone_size: .
v_call: TRBV19
j_call: TRBJ2-6
d_call: .
cdr3_aa: CASAGTGANVLTF
cdr3_nt: TGTGCCAGCGCGGGGACCGGGGCCAACGTCCTGACTTTC

clone_size: .
v_call: TRBV9
j_call: TRBJ2-1
d_call: .
cdr3_aa: CASSVVQDDNEQFF
cdr3_nt: TGTGCCAGCAGCGTAGTGCAGGACGACAATGAGCAGTTCTTC

clone_size: once
v_call: TRBV28
j_call: TRBJ1-2
d_call: .
cdr3_aa: CASRRSVGANYGYTF
cdr3_nt: TGTGCCAGCAGGAGGTCGGTTGGGGCTAACTATGGCTACACCTTC

clone_size: .
v_call: TRBV18
j_call: TRBJ2-3
d_call: .
cdr3_aa: CASSTGLNTQYF
cdr3_nt: TGTGCCAGCTCAACAGGGCTTAATACGCAGTATTTT

clone_size: .
v_call: TRBV28
j_call: TRBJ1-3
d_call: .
cdr3_aa: CASGIGQAVDHSGNTIYF
cdr3_nt: TGTGCCAGCGGGATCGGCCAGGCGGTAGATCACTCTGGAAACACCATATATTTT

clone_size: .
v_call: TRBV5-1
j_call: TRBJ1-1
d_call: .
cdr3_aa: CASSSGVENTEAFF
cdr3_nt: TGCGCCAGCAGCTCAGGGGTGGAGAACACTGAAGCTTTCTTT

clone_size: once
v_call: TRBV5-1
j_call: TRBJ2-7
d_call: .
cdr3_aa: CASSFPGTAGVYEQYF
cdr3_nt: TGCGCCAGCAGCTTTCCCGGGACAGCGGGCGTCTACGAGCAGTACTTC

clone_size: .
v_call: TRBV18
j_call: TRBJ1-1
d_call: .
cdr3_aa: CASSLFRFGRDTEAFF
cdr3_nt: TGTGCCAGTTCACTCTTCAGGTTTGGTAGGGACACTGAAGCTTTCTTT

clone_size: .
v_call: TRBV9
j_call: TRBJ1-5
d_call: .
cdr3_aa: CASSVGGTSNQPQHF
cdr3_nt: TGTGCCAGCAGCGTAGGAGGGACGAGCAATCAGCCCCAGCATTTT

clone_size: few
v_call: TRBV6-1
j_call: TRBJ2-5
d_call: .
cdr3_aa: CASSVGETQYF
cdr3_nt: TGTGCCAGCAGTGTCGGAGAGACCCAGTACTTC

clone_size: few
v_call: TRBV5-1
j_call: TRBJ1-3
d_call: .
cdr3_aa: CASSLNPGEYGNTIYF
cdr3_nt: TGCGCCAGCAGCTTGAACCCAGGGGAGTACGGAAACACCATATATTTT

clone_size: many
v_call: TRBV19
j_call: TRBJ2-5
d_call: .
cdr3_aa: CASSTQTKQETQYF
cdr3_nt: TGTGCCAGTAGTACCCAGACGAAACAAGAGACCCAGTACTTC

clone_size: .
v_call: TRBV18
j_call: TRBJ1-5
d_call: .
cdr3_aa: CASSPGILRDNQPQHF
cdr3_nt: TGTGCCAGCTCACCAGGGATTCTAAGGGACAATCAGCCCCAGCATTTT

clone_size: .
v_call: TRBV5-1
j_call: TRBJ2-3
d_call: TRBD1
cdr3_aa: CASSPTGSTDTQYF
cdr3_nt: TGCGCCAGCAGCCCGACAGGGTCCACAGATACGCAGTATTTT

clone_size: .
v_call: TRBV2
j_call: TRBJ2-7
d_call: TRBD2
cdr3_aa: CASSADLAVYYEQYF
cdr3_nt: TGTGCCAGCAGTGCGGACCTAGCGGTCTATTACGAGCAGTACTTC

clone_size: .
v_call: TRBV11-3
j_call: TRBJ2-5
d_call: .
cdr3_aa: CASSLGFSETQYF
cdr3_nt: TGTGCCAGCAGCTTAGGGTTTAGCGAGACCCAGTACTTC

clone_size: .
v_call: TRBV5-5
j_call: TRBJ2-1
d_call: .
cdr3_aa: CASSFRAFGGPYNEQFF
cdr3_nt: TGTGCCAGCAGCTTCAGGGCGTTCGGCGGTCCCTACAATGAGCAGTTCTTC

clone_size: .
v_call: TRBV7-3
j_call: TRBJ1-1
d_call: .
cdr3_aa: CASSFRGGQKNTEAFF
cdr3_nt: TGTGCCAGCAGCTTTCGGGGTGGGCAGAAGAACACTGAAGCTTTCTTT

clone_size: .
v_call: TRBV2
j_call: TRBJ2-7
d_call: TRBD2
cdr3_aa: CASNALAGVYEQYF
cdr3_nt: TGTGCCAGCAATGCCCTGGCGGGAGTCTACGAGCAGTACTTC

clone_size: .
v_call: TRBV13
j_call: TRBJ2-3
d_call: TRBD1
cdr3_aa: CASSPTGGTGTQYF
cdr3_nt: TGTGCCAGCAGCCCGACAGGGGGGACTGGTACGCAGTATTTT

clone_size: many
v_call: TRBV7-2
j_call: TRBJ2-3
d_call: .
cdr3_aa: CASSPTGRGFGTQYF
cdr3_nt: TGTGCCAGCAGCCCCACGGGTCGGGGGTTCGGTACGCAGTATTTT

clone_size: many
v_call: TRBV29-1
j_call: TRBJ1-4
d_call: .
cdr3_aa: CSVEDRGRRKLFF
cdr3_nt: TGCAGCGTTGAAGACCGGGGGAGAAGAAAACTGTTTTTT

clone_size: few
v_call: TRBV23-1
j_call: TRBJ2-2
d_call: .
cdr3_aa: CASIDGNTGELFF
cdr3_nt: TGCGCCAGCATCGACGGGAACACCGGGGAGCTGTTTTTT